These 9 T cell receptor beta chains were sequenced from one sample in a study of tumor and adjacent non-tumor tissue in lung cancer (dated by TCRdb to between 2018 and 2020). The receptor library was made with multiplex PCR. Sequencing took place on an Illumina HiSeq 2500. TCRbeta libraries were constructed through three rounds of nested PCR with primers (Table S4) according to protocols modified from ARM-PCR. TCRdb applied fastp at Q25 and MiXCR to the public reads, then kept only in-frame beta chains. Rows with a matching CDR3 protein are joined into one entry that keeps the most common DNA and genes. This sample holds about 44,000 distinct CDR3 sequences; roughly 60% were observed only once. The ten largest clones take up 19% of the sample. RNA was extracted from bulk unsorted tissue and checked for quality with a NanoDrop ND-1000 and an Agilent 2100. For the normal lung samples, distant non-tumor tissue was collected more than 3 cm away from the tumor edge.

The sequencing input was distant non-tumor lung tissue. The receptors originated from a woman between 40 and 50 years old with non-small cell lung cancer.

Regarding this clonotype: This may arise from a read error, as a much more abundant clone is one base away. Here the CDR3 DNA reads TGTGCCAGCAGCAGACAGGTCTGGGAGCTGTTTTTT. This translates into CASSRQVWELFF. V and J are TRBV6-2 or TRBV6-3 and TRBJ2-2; D perhaps matches TRBD1 (6 bases). The V gene lost 6 bases and the J gene lost 9 bases, with 11 bases spanning the gap. Germline V CDR1 and CDR2: MNHEY, SVGEGT. The CDR3 totals 12 residues.

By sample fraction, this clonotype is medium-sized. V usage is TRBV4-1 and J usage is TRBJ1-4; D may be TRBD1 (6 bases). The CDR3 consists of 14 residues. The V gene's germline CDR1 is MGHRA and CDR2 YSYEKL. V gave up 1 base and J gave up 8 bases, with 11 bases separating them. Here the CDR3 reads CASSQVRTAEKLFF. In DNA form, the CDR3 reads TGCGCCAGCAGCCAAGTCAGGACAGCGGAAAAACTGTTTTTT.

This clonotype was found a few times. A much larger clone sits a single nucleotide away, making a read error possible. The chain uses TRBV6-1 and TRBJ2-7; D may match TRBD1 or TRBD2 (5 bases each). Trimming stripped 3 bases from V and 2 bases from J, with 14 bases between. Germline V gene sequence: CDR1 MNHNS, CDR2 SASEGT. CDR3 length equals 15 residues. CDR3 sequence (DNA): TGTGCCAGCAGTGATCTGAGGGGTCAGACCTACGAGCAGTACTTC. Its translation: CASSDLRGQTYEQYF.

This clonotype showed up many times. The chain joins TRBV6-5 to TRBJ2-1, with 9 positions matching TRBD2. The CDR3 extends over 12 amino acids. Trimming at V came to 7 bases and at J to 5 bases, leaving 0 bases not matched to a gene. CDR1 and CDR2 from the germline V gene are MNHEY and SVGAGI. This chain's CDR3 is CASKRGDNEQFF. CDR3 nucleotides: TGTGCCAGCAAGCGGGGGGACAATGAGCAGTTCTTC.

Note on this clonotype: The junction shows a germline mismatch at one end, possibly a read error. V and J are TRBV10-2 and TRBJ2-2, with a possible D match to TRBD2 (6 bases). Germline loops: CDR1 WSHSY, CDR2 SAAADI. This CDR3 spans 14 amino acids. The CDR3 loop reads CASSGTLRTRELFF. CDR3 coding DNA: TGCGCCAGTTCCGGGACTTTGCGGACCAGGGAGTTGTTTTTT.

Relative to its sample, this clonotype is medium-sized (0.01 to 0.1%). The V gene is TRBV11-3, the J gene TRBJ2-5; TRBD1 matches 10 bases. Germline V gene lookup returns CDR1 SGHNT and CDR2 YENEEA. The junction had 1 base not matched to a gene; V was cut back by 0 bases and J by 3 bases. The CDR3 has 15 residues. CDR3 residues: CASSLEGTGEETQYF. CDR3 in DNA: TGTGCCAGCAGCTTAGAAGGGACAGGGGAAGAGACCCAGTACTTC.

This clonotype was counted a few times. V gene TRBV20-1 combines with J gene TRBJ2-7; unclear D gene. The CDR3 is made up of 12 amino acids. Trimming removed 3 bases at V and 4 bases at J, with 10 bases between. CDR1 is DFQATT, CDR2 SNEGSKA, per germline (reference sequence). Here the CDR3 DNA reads TGCAGTGCTAGCCCGTCCCTTTACGAGCAGTACTTC. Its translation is CSASPSLYEQYF.

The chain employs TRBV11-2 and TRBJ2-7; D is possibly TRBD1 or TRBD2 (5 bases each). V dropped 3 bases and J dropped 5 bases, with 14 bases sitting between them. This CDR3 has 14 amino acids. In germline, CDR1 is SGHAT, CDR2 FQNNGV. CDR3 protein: CASSFYGGPHEQYF. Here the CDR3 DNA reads TGTGCCAGCAGCTTTTATGGGGGACCCCACGAGCAGTACTTC. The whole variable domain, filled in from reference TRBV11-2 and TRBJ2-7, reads EAGVAQSPRYKIIEKRQSVAFWCNPISGHATLYWYQQILGQGPKLLIQFQNNGVVDDSQLPKDRFSAERLKGVDSTLKIQPAKLEDSAVYLCASSFYGGPHEQYFGPGTRLTVT.

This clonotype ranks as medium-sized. The CDR3 spells CASSPTVLQGVDIQYF. The CDR3 nucleotides read TGTGCCAGCAGTCCCACCGTTCTCCAGGGGGTCGACATTCAGTACTTC. The chain joins TRBV6-5 to TRBJ2-4; 7 bases agree with TRBD1. The V gene end was trimmed by 5 bases and the J gene end by 8 bases; junction bases not matched to a gene: 15. This CDR3 has 16 residues. Germline lookup yields CDR1 MNHEY and CDR2 SVGAGI.